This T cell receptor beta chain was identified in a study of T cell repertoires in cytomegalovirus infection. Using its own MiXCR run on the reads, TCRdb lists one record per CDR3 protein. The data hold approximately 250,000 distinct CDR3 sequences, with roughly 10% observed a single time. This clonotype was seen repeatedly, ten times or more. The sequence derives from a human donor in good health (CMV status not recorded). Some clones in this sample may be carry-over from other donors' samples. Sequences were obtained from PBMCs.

CDR3 sequence: CSARTSELGHEQYF. The CDR3 bases are TGCAGTGCTAGAACCTCGGAACTAGGGCACGAGCAGTACTTC. The chain has TRBV20-1 and TRBJ2-7; maybe TRBD2 (5 bases). The CDR3 loop spans 14 amino acids. Germline V lookup: CDR1 DFQATT, CDR2 SNEGSKA (reference sequence). Deletions cut 2 bases from V and 5 bases from J, with 16 bases between.